This T cell receptor (beta chain) comes out of a study of T-cell memory formation after mild COVID-19. TCRdb itself ran the 5' RACE reads through MiXCR, one entry per CDR3 protein. The repertoire holds 110,000 to 150,000 distinct CDR3 sequences, 14% seen once, with less than 30% in the top ten. This CDR3 comprises 13 residues. Trimming took 9 bases from V and 11 from J; bases not matched to a gene: 13. Germline values: CDR1 MDHEN, CDR2 SYDVKM. The V gene is TRBV28, the J gene TRBJ2-1; 7 nucleotides line up with TRBD1. Sample: PBMCs or a T cell subset sorted from them (not recorded which). This TCR derives from an adult woman who had mild COVID-19 (a few samples of this study predate the infection). Cell type and time point are not known. The CDR3, as DNA: TGTGCCAGTCTCCGGGACAGCCCATATCAGCAGTTCTTC. This sequence encodes CASLRDSPYQQFF.